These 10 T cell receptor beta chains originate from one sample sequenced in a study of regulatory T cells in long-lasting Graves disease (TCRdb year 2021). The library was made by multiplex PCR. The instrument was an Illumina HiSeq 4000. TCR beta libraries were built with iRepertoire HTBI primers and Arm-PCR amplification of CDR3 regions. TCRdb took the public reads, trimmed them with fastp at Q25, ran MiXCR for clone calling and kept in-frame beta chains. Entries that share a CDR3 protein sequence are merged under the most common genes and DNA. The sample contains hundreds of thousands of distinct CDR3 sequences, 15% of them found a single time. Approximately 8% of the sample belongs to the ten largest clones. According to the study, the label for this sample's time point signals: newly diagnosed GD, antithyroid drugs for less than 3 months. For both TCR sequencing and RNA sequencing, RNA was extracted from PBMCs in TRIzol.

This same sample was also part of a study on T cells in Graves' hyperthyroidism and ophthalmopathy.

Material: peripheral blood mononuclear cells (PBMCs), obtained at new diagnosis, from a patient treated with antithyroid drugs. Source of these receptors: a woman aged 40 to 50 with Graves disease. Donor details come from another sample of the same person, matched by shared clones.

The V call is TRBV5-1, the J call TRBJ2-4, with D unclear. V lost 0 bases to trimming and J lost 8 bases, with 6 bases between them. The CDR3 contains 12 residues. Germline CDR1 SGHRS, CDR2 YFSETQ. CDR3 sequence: CASSLGADIQYF. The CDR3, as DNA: TGCGCCAGCAGCTTGGGGGCGGACATTCAGTACTTC.

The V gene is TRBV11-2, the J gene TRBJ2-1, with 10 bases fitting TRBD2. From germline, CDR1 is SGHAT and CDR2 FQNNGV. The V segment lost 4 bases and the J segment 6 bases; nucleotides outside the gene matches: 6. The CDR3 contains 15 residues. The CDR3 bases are TGTGCCAGCAGCTCAGTACTAGCGGGAACCAATGAGCAGTTCTTC. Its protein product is CASSSVLAGTNEQFF.

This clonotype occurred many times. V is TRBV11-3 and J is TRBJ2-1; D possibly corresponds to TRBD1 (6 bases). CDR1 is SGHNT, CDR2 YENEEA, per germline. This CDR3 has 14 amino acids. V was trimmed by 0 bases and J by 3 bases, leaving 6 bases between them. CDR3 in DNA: TGTGCCAGCAGCTTAGACAGGGGCTACAATGAGCAGTTCTTC. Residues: CASSLDRGYNEQFF.

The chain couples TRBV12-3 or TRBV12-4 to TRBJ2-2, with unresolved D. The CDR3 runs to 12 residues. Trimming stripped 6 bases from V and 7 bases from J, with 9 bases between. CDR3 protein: CASRYTVGELFF. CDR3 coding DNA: TGTGCCAGCAGATATACTGTCGGGGAGCTGTTTTTT.

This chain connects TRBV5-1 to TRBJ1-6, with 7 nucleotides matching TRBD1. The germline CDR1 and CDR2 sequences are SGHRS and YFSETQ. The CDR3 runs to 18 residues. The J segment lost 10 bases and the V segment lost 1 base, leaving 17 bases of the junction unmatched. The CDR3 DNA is TGCGCCAGCAGCTTGTTAACAGGGGTAGGAGTGTGGGCCTCACCCCTCCACTTT. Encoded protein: CASSLLTGVGVWASPLHF.

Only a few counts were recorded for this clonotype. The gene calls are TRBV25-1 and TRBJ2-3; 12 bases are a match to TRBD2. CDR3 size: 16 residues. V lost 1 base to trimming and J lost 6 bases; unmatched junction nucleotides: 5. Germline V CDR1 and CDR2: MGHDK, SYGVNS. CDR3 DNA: TGTGCCAGCAGTGAATGGGCTAGCGGGAGGGCCGATACGCAGTATTTT. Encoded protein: CASSEWASGRADTQYF. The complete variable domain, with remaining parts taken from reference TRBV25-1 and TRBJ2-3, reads EADIYQTPRYLVIGTGKKITLECSQTMGHDKMYWYQQDPGMELHLIHYSYGVNSTEKGDLSSESTVSRIRTEHFPLTLESARPSHTSQYLCASSEWASGRADTQYFGPGTRLTVL.

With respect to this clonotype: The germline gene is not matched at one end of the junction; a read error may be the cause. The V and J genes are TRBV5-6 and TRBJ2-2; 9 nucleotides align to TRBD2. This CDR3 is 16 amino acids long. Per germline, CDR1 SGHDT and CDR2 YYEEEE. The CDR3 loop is CASSLGPSGNAGELFF. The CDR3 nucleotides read TGTGCCAGCAGCTTGGGGCCTAGCGGGAACGCCGGGGAGCTGTTTTTT.

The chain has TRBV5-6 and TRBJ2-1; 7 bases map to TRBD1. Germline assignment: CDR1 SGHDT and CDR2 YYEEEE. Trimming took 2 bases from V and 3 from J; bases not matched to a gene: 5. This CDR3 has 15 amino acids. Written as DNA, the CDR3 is TGTGCCAGCAGCTTCCTGACAGGGTTCTACAATGAGCAGTTCTTC. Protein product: CASSFLTGFYNEQFF.

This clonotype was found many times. The CDR3 region has the DNA TGTGCCAGCAGCTTGGCTGGGACTAGCGGGAGGTTCGAGCAGTACTTC. It specifies CASSLAGTSGRFEQYF. The V call is TRBV5-5, the J call TRBJ2-7; 15 nucleotides match TRBD2. CDR3 length: 16 amino acids. After removal of 0 bases from V and 6 bases from J, the junction contained 4 bases not matched to a gene. Looked up from germline, CDR1 is SGHKS and CDR2 is YYEKEE (reference sequence).

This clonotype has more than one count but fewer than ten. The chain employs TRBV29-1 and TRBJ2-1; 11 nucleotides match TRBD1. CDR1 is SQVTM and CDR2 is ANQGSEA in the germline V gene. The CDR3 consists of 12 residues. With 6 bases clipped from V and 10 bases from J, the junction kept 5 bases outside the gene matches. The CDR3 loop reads CSVPGQGGEQFF. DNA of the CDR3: TGCAGCGTCCCGGGACAGGGGGGCGAGCAGTTCTTC.